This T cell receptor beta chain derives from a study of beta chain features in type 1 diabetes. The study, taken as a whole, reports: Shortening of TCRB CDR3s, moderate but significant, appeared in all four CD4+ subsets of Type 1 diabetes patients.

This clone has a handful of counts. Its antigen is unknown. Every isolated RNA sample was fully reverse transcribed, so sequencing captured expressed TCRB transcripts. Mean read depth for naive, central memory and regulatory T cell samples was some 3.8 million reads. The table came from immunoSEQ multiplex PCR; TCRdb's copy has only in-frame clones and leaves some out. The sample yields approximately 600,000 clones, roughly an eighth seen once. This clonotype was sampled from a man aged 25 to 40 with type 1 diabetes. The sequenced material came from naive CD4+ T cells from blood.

The CDR3 sequence: CASRADKETQYF. As DNA, the CDR3 is TGTGCCAGCAGGGCAGACAAAGAGACCCAGTACTTC. The chain carries TRBV2 and TRBJ2-5; D remains ambiguous. This CDR3 is 12 amino acids long. CDR1 SNHLY and CDR2 FYNNEI come from the germline V gene. The V end lost 6 bases, the J end lost 3 bases, and 8 bases lay between the germline ends.